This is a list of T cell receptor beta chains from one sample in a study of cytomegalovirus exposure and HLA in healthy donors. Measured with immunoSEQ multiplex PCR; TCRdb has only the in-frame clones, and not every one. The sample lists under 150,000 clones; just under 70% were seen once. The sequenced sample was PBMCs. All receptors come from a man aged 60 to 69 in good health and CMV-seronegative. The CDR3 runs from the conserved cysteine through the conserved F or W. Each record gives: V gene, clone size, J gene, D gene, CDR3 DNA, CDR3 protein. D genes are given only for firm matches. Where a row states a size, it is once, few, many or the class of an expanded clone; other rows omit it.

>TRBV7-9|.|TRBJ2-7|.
TGTGCCATAGCGCGCCTCCTTTCTTCCTACGAGCAGTACTTC
CAIARLLSSYEQYF
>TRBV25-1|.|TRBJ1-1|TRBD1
TGTGCCAGCAGTGAATCTACAGGGGGCAACACTGAAGCTTTCTTT
CASSESTGGNTEAFF
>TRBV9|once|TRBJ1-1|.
TGTGCCAGCAGCGTAGACCCCAGGGGTACTGAAGCTTTCTTT
CASSVDPRGTEAFF
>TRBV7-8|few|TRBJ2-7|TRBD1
TGTGCCAGCAGCTTAAACCTGGACAGGGGCGAGCAGTACTTC
CASSLNLDRGEQYF
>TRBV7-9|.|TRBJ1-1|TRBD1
TGTGCCAGCAGCTTAACCGGACAGGGCACTGAAGCTTTCTTT
CASSLTGQGTEAFF
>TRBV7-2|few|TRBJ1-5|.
TGTGCCAGCAGCTTATGGGGACAAGACAATCAGCCCCAGCATTTT
CASSLWGQDNQPQHF
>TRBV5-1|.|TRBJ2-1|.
TGCGCCAGCAGCTTCCGTGACTCTACAAACAATGAGCAGTTCTTC
CASSFRDSTNNEQFF
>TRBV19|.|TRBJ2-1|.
TGTGCCAGTAGATCGGTTAGCTCCTACAATGAGCAGTTCTTC
CASRSVSSYNEQFF
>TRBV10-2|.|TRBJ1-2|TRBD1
TGCGCCAGTGGACAGGGAGAAGGCTACACCTTC
CASGQGEGYTF
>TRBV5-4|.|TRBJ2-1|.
TGTGCCAGCAGCTTGAGAGGGGGCAATGAGCAGTTCTTC
CASSLRGGNEQFF
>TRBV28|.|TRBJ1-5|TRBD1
TGTGCCAGCAGTCCTCACCGGGACAGGGGATTCAATCAGCCCCAGCATTTT
CASSPHRDRGFNQPQHF
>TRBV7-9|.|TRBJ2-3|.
TGTGCCAGCAGCTTAGCGAGAGGAACGGGCACAGATACGCAGTATTTT
CASSLARGTGTDTQYF
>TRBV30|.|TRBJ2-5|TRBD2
TGTGCCTGGAAGTCGGGACTAGCGGGAGAGACCCAGTACTTC
CAWKSGLAGETQYF
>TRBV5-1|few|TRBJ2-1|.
TGCGCCAGCCTATCTAACTACGACAATGAGCAGTTCTTC
CASLSNYDNEQFF
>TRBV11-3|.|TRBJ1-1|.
TGTGCCAGCAGCTTAGCGCTTAGCACTGAAGCTTTCTTT
CASSLALSTEAFF
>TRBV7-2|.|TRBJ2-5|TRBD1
TGTGCCAGCAGCTTAGCATTCAAGGGGGCAGGGTCCTTCAAGGCGAAGACCCAGTACTTC
CASSLAFKGAGSFKAKTQYF
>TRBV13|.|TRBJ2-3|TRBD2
TGTGCCAGCAGCTTAGAGGCGGGCACCGGGAGGGCAGATACGCAGTATTTT
CASSLEAGTGRADTQYF
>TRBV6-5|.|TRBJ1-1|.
TGTGCCAGCATCCTCTCCCGGGGTATGAACACTGAAGCTTTCTTT
CASILSRGMNTEAFF
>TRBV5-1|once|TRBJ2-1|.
TGCGCCAGCAGCCCACTCCGGCTAGCGAACGGGGATGAGCAGTTCTTC
CASSPLRLANGDEQFF
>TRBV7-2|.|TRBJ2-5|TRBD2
TGTGCCAGCACCCTCTCACTAGCGGGAGGGCAAGAGACCCAGTACTTC
CASTLSLAGGQETQYF
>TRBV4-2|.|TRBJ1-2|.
TGTGCCAGCAGCCAAGAGAACTCAGGCTACACCTTC
CASSQENSGYTF
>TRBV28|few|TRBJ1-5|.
TGTGCCAGCAGTTTAAGATCGGGGGGCAATCAGCCCCAGCATTTT
CASSLRSGGNQPQHF
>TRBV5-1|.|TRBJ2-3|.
TGCGCCAGCAGCCTGGCGGTCACCACAGATACGCAGTATTTT
CASSLAVTTDTQYF
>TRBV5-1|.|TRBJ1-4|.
TGCGCCAGCAGCTTGAGCCGGAATGAAAAACTGTTTTTT
CASSLSRNEKLFF
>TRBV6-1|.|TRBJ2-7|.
TGTGCCAGCAGTGAAGCGCGAGTTTTGGACAGACCCTACGAGCAGTACTTC
CASSEARVLDRPYEQYF
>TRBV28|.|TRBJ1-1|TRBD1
TGTGCCAGCAGAGTGACTTTTACAGGGGGGACGGCTGAAGCTTTCTTT
CASRVTFTGGTAEAFF
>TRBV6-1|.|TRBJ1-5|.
TGTGCCAGCAGTGACAGTCATCAGCCCCAGCATTTT
CASSDSHQPQHF